These T cell receptor beta chains were read from a single sample in a study of T cell responses to AZD1222 COVID-19 vaccine. Using immunoSEQ multiplex PCR, the repertoire was profiled, and TCRdb retains in-frame clones only, with some absent. Altogether approximately 140,000 clones are present, more than 80% being singletons, with the ten largest covering 6.5% to 8%. This specimen consisted of peripheral blood, obtained 28 days after the second dose of the MenACWY control vaccine. The receptors originated from an adult who received the MenACWY meningococcal vaccine as a control. Each CDR3 is given with its conserved first and last residue. The D gene is left open where the match is weak. Only part of the rows carry a size: once, few, many, or a class if the clone is expanded.

d_call j_call clone_size v_call cdr3_aa cdr3_nt
NA TRBJ2-5 NA TRBV7-2 CASSPPGAQETQYF TGTGCCAGCAGCCCACCGGGAGCCCAAGAGACCCAGTACTTC
TRBD1 TRBJ2-7 NA TRBV27 CASSSGTGGYEQYF TGTGCCAGCAGTTCCGGGACAGGGGGCTACGAGCAGTACTTC
NA TRBJ1-4 NA TRBV28 CASSSGATNEKLFF TGTGCCAGCAGTTCAGGGGCAACTAATGAAAAACTGTTTTTT
NA TRBJ2-7 NA TRBV11-1 CASSPRNTYEQYF TGTGCCAGCAGCCCCCGGAACACCTACGAGCAGTACTTC
NA TRBJ2-5 NA TRBV5-8 CASSLAGVDETQYF TGTGCCAGCAGCTTGGCCGGGGTAGACGAGACCCAGTACTTC
TRBD2 TRBJ2-3 NA TRBV7-2 CASSLGGGGSTQYF TGTGCCAGCAGCTTAGGGGGGGGAGGAAGTACGCAGTATTTT
NA TRBJ1-1 NA TRBV28 CASSLWRRDTEAFF TGTGCCAGCAGTTTATGGAGAAGGGACACTGAAGCTTTCTTT
NA TRBJ2-7 NA TRBV6-2/TRBV6-3 CASSFGADPYEQYF TGTGCCAGCAGCTTTGGGGCCGACCCCTACGAGCAGTACTTC
NA TRBJ2-2 NA TRBV19 CASKEGASGGELFF TGTGCCAGTAAGGAGGGGGCTTCTGGCGGGGAGCTGTTTTTT
TRBD1 TRBJ2-1 NA TRBV27 CASSSGQGGPYNEQFF TGTGCCAGCAGTTCCGGACAGGGTGGTCCCTACAATGAGCAGTTCTTC
NA TRBJ1-6 NA TRBV14 CASSQVAAGSPLHF TGTGCCAGCAGCCAAGTGGCCGCCGGCTCACCCCTCCACTTT
NA TRBJ1-1 NA TRBV5-8 CASSSRGGAVNTEAFF TGTGCCAGCAGTAGTAGGGGGGGGGCCGTGAACACTGAAGCTTTCTTT
TRBD2 TRBJ2-7 NA TRBV5-1 CASRPPGGREVNYEQYF TGCGCCAGCCGACCACCCGGGGGGAGGGAGGTGAACTACGAGCAGTACTTC
NA TRBJ2-7 NA TRBV19 CASSRQESSYEQYF TGTGCCAGTAGTAGGCAGGAGAGCTCCTACGAGCAGTACTTC
NA TRBJ2-2 few TRBV9 CASSVGAGIGELFF TGTGCCAGCAGCGTAGGTGCCGGGATCGGGGAGCTGTTTTTT
NA TRBJ2-7 NA TRBV2 CASSELAVTYEQYF TGTGCCAGCAGTGAACTGGCGGTTACCTACGAGCAGTACTTC
TRBD1 TRBJ1-5 few TRBV28 CASGPGTGDQPQHF TGTGCCAGCGGGCCCGGGACAGGGGACCAGCCCCAGCATTTT
TRBD1 TRBJ2-7 NA TRBV7-2 CASSLRTGSDEQYF TGTGCCAGCAGCTTAAGGACAGGGTCGGACGAGCAGTACTTC
TRBD1 TRBJ2-1 NA TRBV11-2 CASSPRQGINEQFF TGTGCCAGCAGCCCCCGACAGGGTATCAATGAGCAGTTCTTC
NA TRBJ2-1 NA TRBV18 CASSPRHNEQFF TGTGCCAGCTCACCACGGCACAATGAGCAGTTCTTC
TRBD2 TRBJ2-5 NA TRBV11-2 CASSSSGGAGADGTQYF TGTGCCAGCAGCTCATCGGGGGGAGCGGGAGCGGACGGGACCCAGTACTTC
TRBD1 TRBJ1-6 NA TRBV10-3 CAISGQGNSPLHF TGTGCCATCAGCGGACAGGGTAATTCACCCCTCCACTTT
TRBD2 TRBJ2-7 NA TRBV6-5 CASRKGTSLYEQYF TGTGCCAGCAGGAAGGGGACTAGCCTCTACGAGCAGTACTTC
NA TRBJ1-2 NA TRBV9 CASSVDASGYYYGYTF TGTGCCAGCAGCGTAGACGCCTCGGGATATTACTATGGCTACACCTTC
NA TRBJ1-5 once TRBV5-1 CASSLGGGDQPQHF TGCGCCAGCAGCTTGGGAGGGGGGGATCAGCCCCAGCATTTT
NA TRBJ1-1 NA TRBV2 CASSVVPGTMNTEAFF TGTGCCAGCAGCGTGGTCCCAGGGACGATGAACACTGAAGCTTTCTTT
NA TRBJ2-4 NA TRBV3-1/TRBV3-2 CASRGGTGVVLVAKNIQYF TGTGCCAGCAGGGGGGGTACAGGGGTGGTCTTAGTAGCCAAAAACATTCAGTACTTC
NA TRBJ1-3 NA TRBV7-7 CASSPTWEGNTIYF TGTGCCAGCAGCCCAACATGGGAGGGAAACACCATATATTTT
NA TRBJ1-5 NA TRBV5-8 CASSFLLLNNQPQHF TGTGCCAGCAGCTTTTTACTACTGAACAATCAGCCCCAGCATTTT
TRBD2 TRBJ2-1 NA TRBV19 CASSIVGLAGGNEQFF TGTGCCAGTAGTATAGTCGGACTAGCGGGGGGCAATGAGCAGTTCTTC
TRBD1 TRBJ1-2 NA TRBV7-9 CASSYPDRGHGYTF TGTGCCAGCAGTTACCCGGACAGGGGGCATGGCTACACCTTC
TRBD2 TRBJ2-1 NA TRBV12-3/TRBV12-4 CASSKRESGGFF TGTGCCAGCAGTAAACGAGAATCGGGAGGGTTCTTC
NA TRBJ2-2 NA TRBV4-3 CASSRDIGLSGELFF TGCGCCAGCAGCCGGGACATCGGTTTGTCCGGGGAGCTGTTTTTT
NA TRBJ2-3 NA TRBV6-5 CASRPSGQSTDTQYF TGTGCCAGCAGACCCTCGGGCCAAAGCACAGATACGCAGTATTTT